Below, 21 T cell receptor beta chains from the same sample are listed, as sequenced in a study (dated by TCRdb to 2016 to 2018). The library was obtained by RT-PCR. The data were produced on an Illumina MiSeq. TCRdb trimmed public reads at Q25 via fastp, called clones via MiXCR and kept in-frame beta chains. Each record represents a unique CDR3 protein, reported with the most common genes and DNA among its rows. Across this sample there are hundreds of thousands of distinct CDR3 sequences, with 12% to 15% seen only once. The ten largest clones represent 3.6% of the sample. What was sequenced was memory CD4+ T cells from blood. These receptors were obtained from a female donor in good health, serving as a healthy control.

The V and J genes are TRBV12-3 or TRBV12-4 and TRBJ2-3; D may be TRBD2 (5 bases). The CDR3 is 15 amino acids. V lost 5 bases and J lost 1, with 13 bases in between. CDR3 amino acids: CASSTGREGTDTQYF. CDR3 in DNA: TGTGCCAGCAGTACGGGTCGGGAAGGCACAGATACGCAGTATTTT.

This clonotype showed up many times. The rearrangement uses TRBV5-5 and TRBJ2-3, with D perhaps TRBD1 (6 bases). The CDR3 is 14 residues long. V dropped 2 bases and J dropped 10 bases, with 17 bases sitting between them. Germline assignment: CDR1 SGHKS and CDR2 YYEKEE (reference sequence). The CDR3 sequence: CASSFARGGASQYF. DNA of the CDR3: TGTGCCAGCAGCTTCGCCCGTGGGGGCGCATCGCAGTATTTT.

This clonotype came up a few times. The genes are TRBV6-2 or TRBV6-3 and TRBJ1-6, with TRBD1 identical over 8 bases. Germline loops: CDR1 MNHEY, CDR2 SVGEGT. V dropped 2 bases and J dropped 3; count of bases not matched to a gene: 0. This CDR3 region has 15 residues. CDR3 in amino acids: CASSYGTGYNSPLHF. CDR3 coding DNA: TGTGCCAGCAGTTACGGGACAGGCTATAATTCACCCCTCCACTTT.

There are a few counts of this clonotype. The chain recombines TRBV29-1 with TRBJ1-3, with 8 bases that match TRBD1. Germline lookup yields CDR1 SQVTM and CDR2 ANQGSEA. J was trimmed by 2 bases and V by 7 bases; bases with no gene match: 13. This CDR3 comprises 16 residues. The CDR3 loop is CSATLGQGLAGNTIYF. CDR3 in DNA: TGCAGCGCTACCTTAGGACAGGGTCTGGCTGGAAACACCATATATTTT.

This clonotype was observed a handful of times. The chain employs TRBV15 and TRBJ2-4; D gene unclear. The ends were cut back, 3 bases at V and 3 bases at J, with 15 bases in the middle. Germline CDR1 reads LNHNV; CDR2 reads YYDKDF (reference sequence). The CDR3 length is 16 residues. The CDR3 spells CATSSAPPRLKNIQYF. In DNA form, the CDR3 reads TGTGCCACCAGCAGCGCCCCTCCTAGACTCAAAAACATTCAGTACTTC.

This clonotype was counted ten times or more. J is TRBJ1-1 and V is TRBV7-2, with D uncertain. Trimming cost V 8 bases and J 5 bases, with 15 bases left between them. CDR3 length equals 13 residues. Germline V gene data show CDR1 as SGHTA and CDR2 as FQGNSA. The CDR3 DNA reads as TGTGCCAGCTCGTGGGGTCGCGGTACTGAAGCTTTCTTT. Its translation: CASSWGRGTEAFF.

V gene TRBV28 combines with J gene TRBJ1-3; tentative D call: TRBD1 (5 bases). Trimming left V 6 bases short and J 4 bases short, with 10 bases between. The CDR3 totals 13 residues. The germline gives CDR1 MDHEN, CDR2 SYDVKM. Here the CDR3 DNA reads TGTGCCAGCAGGGGGACTTTAGGAAACACCATATATTTT. This sequence encodes CASRGTLGNTIYF.

This clonotype showed up just a few times. As DNA, the CDR3 is TGCAGTGCGGGGACAGGCGATATCTATGGCTACACCTTC. Encoded protein: CSAGTGDIYGYTF. The chain links TRBV20-1 to TRBJ1-2; TRBD1 matches at 8 bases. V lost 6 bases and J lost 4; bases outside the gene matches: 7. The CDR3 loop spans 13 amino acids. Germline values: CDR1 DFQATT, CDR2 SNEGSKA (reference sequence).

The chain joins TRBV20-1 to TRBJ2-1, with D possibly TRBD2 on 6 matching bases. The CDR3 has 15 amino acids. Trimming took off 5 bases at V and 2 bases at J, with 16 bases between the two ends. Per the germline V gene, CDR1 is DFQATT and CDR2 is SNEGSKA (reference sequence). The CDR3 coding sequence is TGCAGTGCTTCCGATCTAGCGTCCCCCTACAATGAGCAGTTCTTC. Its translation is CSASDLASPYNEQFF.

J is TRBJ1-2 and V is TRBV5-6, with 7 bases identical to TRBD1. Germline values: CDR1 SGHDT, CDR2 YYEEEE. The CDR3 is 15 residues long. J gave up 1 base and V 4 bases, and 7 bases lay outside the gene matches. CDR3 protein: CASSPPDRDNYGYTF. The CDR3 nucleotides read TGTGCCAGCAGCCCACCCGACAGGGATAACTATGGCTACACCTTC.

This clonotype was counted at least ten times. The chain joins TRBV6-5 to TRBJ2-7; TRBD2 aligns across 8 bases. The CDR3 is 15 amino acids. J gave up 1 base and V 5 bases, and 7 bases lay outside the gene matches. Germline values: CDR1 MNHEY, CDR2 SVGAGI. CDR3 sequence: CASSRSGGGSYEQYF. In DNA, the CDR3 is TGTGCCAGCAGTAGGTCGGGAGGGGGGTCCTACGAGCAGTACTTC.

The rearrangement joins TRBV27 to TRBJ2-7; 8 nucleotides align to TRBD2. After removal of 4 bases from V and 5 bases from J, the junction contained 13 bases not matched to a gene. The CDR3 runs to 16 residues. CDR1 is MNHEY and CDR2 is SMNVEV in the germline V gene (reference sequence). The CDR3 nucleotides are TGTGCCAGCAGTTCCCTAGCAGCGGGAGACTTCCACGAGCAGTACTTC. It is translated as CASSSLAAGDFHEQYF.

This clonotype was detected many times. The chain employs TRBV7-9 and TRBJ2-5; no firm D call. This CDR3 is built from 12 residues. The germline V gene has CDR1 SEHNR and CDR2 FQNEAQ (reference sequence). Trimming removed 1 base at V and 7 bases at J, with 7 bases between. In nucleotides, the CDR3 is TGTGCCAGCAGCTTAGAATCGGGGACCCAGTACTTC. Residues: CASSLESGTQYF.

V usage is TRBV12-3 or TRBV12-4 and J usage is TRBJ1-2, with TRBD1 matching over 9 bases. The CDR3 sequence is 14 residues long. The V gene end was trimmed by 4 bases and the J gene end by 10 bases; junction bases not matched to a gene: 10. The CDR3 DNA reads TGTGCCAGCAGTTCAACCGGGACAGGGATGGACTACACCTTC. Amino acid sequence: CASSSTGTGMDYTF.

This clonotype was recorded at least ten times. The V call is TRBV7-2, the J call TRBJ2-5; D ambiguous. CDR1 is SGHTA and CDR2 is FQGNSA in the germline V gene. V was clipped by 0 bases and J by 4 bases, with 6 bases between them. The CDR3 sequence is 13 residues long. The CDR3 region has the DNA TGTGCCAGCAGCTTAGCTGAGCCAGAGACCCAGTACTTC. This encodes CASSLAEPETQYF.

This clonotype turned up a few times. J is TRBJ2-7 and V is TRBV15; D not certain. Germline values: CDR1 LNHNV, CDR2 YYDKDF (reference sequence). This CDR3 has 13 amino acids. V lost 1 base, J lost 3 bases, and 7 bases lay in between. The CDR3 DNA reads TGTGCCACCAGCAGAGGTTATGTCTACGAGCAGTACTTC. It specifies CATSRGYVYEQYF.

The chain is built from TRBV9 and TRBJ1-2; possible D gene TRBD1, 6 bases. The germline CDR1 and CDR2 sequences are SGDLS and YYNGEE. This CDR3 has 16 residues. The V and J ends lost 4 bases and 7 bases respectively, with 23 bases between them. The CDR3 sequence: CASSQQGSSPPRGYTF. DNA for the CDR3: TGTGCCAGCAGCCAACAGGGCTCCTCCCCACCCCGTGGCTACACCTTC.

This clonotype was detected many times. The chain recombines TRBV29-1 with TRBJ1-1; D is uncertain. The V end lost 4 bases, the J end lost 0 bases, and 12 bases lay between the germline ends. The CDR3 runs to 14 residues. The germline gives CDR1 SQVTM, CDR2 ANQGSEA. The CDR3 nucleotides are TGCAGCGTTGTGAGGGCAGACATGAACACTGAAGCTTTCTTT. It is translated as CSVVRADMNTEAFF.

This clonotype was recorded a few times. The chain uses TRBV27 and TRBJ2-7; tentatively, D is TRBD2 (6 bases). The CDR3 spans 15 residues. Germline-derived CDR1 and CDR2 are MNHEY and SMNVEV (reference sequence). V lost 3 bases and J lost 3, with 15 bases in between. CDR3 DNA: TGTGCCAGCAGTTTTTCGGGAGCTTCGATCTACGAGCAGTACTTC. This encodes CASSFSGASIYEQYF.

This clonotype has at least ten counts. The rearrangement links TRBV9 to TRBJ2-7; no clear D gene. Looked up from germline, CDR1 is SGDLS and CDR2 is YYNGEE. This CDR3 region has 14 residues. With 0 bases removed from V and 0 bases from J, the gap between germline ends came to 7 bases. DNA for the CDR3: TGTGCCAGCAGCGTAGTGATGAGCTCCTACGAGCAGTACTTC. Translated: CASSVVMSSYEQYF.

The rearrangement joins TRBV6-1 to TRBJ2-2, with D possibly being TRBD1 (5 bases). CDR3 size: 14 residues. Trimming pared 6 bases from V and 5 bases from J, leaving 13 bases between. From germline, CDR1 is MNHNS and CDR2 SASEGT. Here the CDR3 reads CASRFDDSTGELFF. The DNA for the CDR3 is TGTGCCAGCAGGTTCGACGACAGTACCGGGGAGCTGTTTTTT.